This is a list of T cell receptor beta chains from one sample in a study of cytomegalovirus exposure and HLA in healthy donors. Libraries were prepared by immunoSEQ multiplex PCR; TCRdb keeps only in-frame clonotypes and omits some of them. The repertoire holds tens of thousands of clones, with roughly 76% as singletons. Specimen: PBMCs. The receptors here all came from a woman between 25 and 40 years old in good health and CMV-seronegative. Each CDR3 is given with its conserved first and last residue. Fields, in order: D gene, V gene, J gene, clone size, CDR3 DNA, CDR3 protein. A D gene is named only where the DNA matches it firmly. Size is stated for part of the rows, as once, few or many counts, or as a class when the clone is expanded.

d_gene: .
v_gene: TRBV19
j_gene: TRBJ2-3
abundance: .
CDR3nt: TGTGCCAGTAGTGTATCCGAGCGGAGCACAGATACGCAGTATTTT
CDR3aa: CASSVSERSTDTQYF

d_gene: TRBD2
v_gene: TRBV10-1
j_gene: TRBJ2-1
abundance: .
CDR3nt: TGCGCCAGCACCATTAGCGGGAGAGGCCCCTACAATGAGCAGTTCTTC
CDR3aa: CASTISGRGPYNEQFF

d_gene: TRBD2
v_gene: TRBV7-8
j_gene: TRBJ2-7
abundance: .
CDR3nt: TGTGCCAGCAGCTTAGCGCCGGCTAGCGGGAGTTACGAGCAGTACTTC
CDR3aa: CASSLAPASGSYEQYF

d_gene: .
v_gene: TRBV27
j_gene: TRBJ2-2
abundance: .
CDR3nt: TGTGCCAGCAGCCTCTTTTCGGGCACCGGGGAGCTGTTTTTT
CDR3aa: CASSLFSGTGELFF

d_gene: .
v_gene: TRBV5-1
j_gene: TRBJ2-1
abundance: few
CDR3nt: TGCGCCAGCAGCGTAATGAGCTCCTACAATGAGCAGTTCTTC
CDR3aa: CASSVMSSYNEQFF

d_gene: TRBD1
v_gene: TRBV4-3
j_gene: TRBJ1-2
abundance: few
CDR3nt: TGCGCCAGCAGCCAAGAAGAGACAGGGGGCTCCAACTATGGCTACACCTTC
CDR3aa: CASSQEETGGSNYGYTF

d_gene: TRBD2
v_gene: TRBV28
j_gene: TRBJ2-1
abundance: .
CDR3nt: TGTGCCAGCAGCCGTAGCGGGTTTAGCTCCTACAATGAGCAGTTCTTC
CDR3aa: CASSRSGFSSYNEQFF

d_gene: TRBD2
v_gene: TRBV9
j_gene: TRBJ2-5
abundance: .
CDR3nt: TGTGCCAGCAGCCCGCGACTAGCGGGAGGGCCGAGGGAGACCCAGTACTTC
CDR3aa: CASSPRLAGGPRETQYF

d_gene: .
v_gene: TRBV9
j_gene: TRBJ1-2
abundance: .
CDR3nt: TGTGCCAGCAGCGTAACTTCCGGTACTGCTAATGGCTACACCTTC
CDR3aa: CASSVTSGTANGYTF

d_gene: TRBD2
v_gene: TRBV7-8
j_gene: TRBJ2-2
abundance: few
CDR3nt: TGTGCCAGCAGCTTACGACCATTTTCTAAGACTAGCGGGAAGACCGGGGAGCTGTTTTTT
CDR3aa: CASSLRPFSKTSGKTGELFF

d_gene: .
v_gene: TRBV5-1
j_gene: TRBJ1-2
abundance: .
CDR3nt: TGCGCCAGCAGCTTGGCAGGACAACCGGAAGGTGGCTACACCTTC
CDR3aa: CASSLAGQPEGGYTF

d_gene: .
v_gene: TRBV12-5
j_gene: TRBJ2-6
abundance: .
CDR3nt: TGTGCTAGTGCCCCTAGTGGTATCTCTGGGGCCAACGTCCTGACTTTC
CDR3aa: CASAPSGISGANVLTF

d_gene: .
v_gene: TRBV30
j_gene: TRBJ2-7
abundance: .
CDR3nt: TGTGCCTGGAGTGTTATTAGATCCTACGAGCAGTACTTC
CDR3aa: CAWSVIRSYEQYF

d_gene: TRBD1
v_gene: TRBV7-9
j_gene: TRBJ2-5
abundance: .
CDR3nt: TGTGCCAGCAGCCCAAGGCCGACAGGGAGAGAGACCCAGTACTTC
CDR3aa: CASSPRPTGRETQYF

d_gene: .
v_gene: TRBV19
j_gene: TRBJ2-7
abundance: .
CDR3nt: TGTGCCAGCCGCAATTCTAACTCCTACGAGCAGTACTTC
CDR3aa: CASRNSNSYEQYF

d_gene: .
v_gene: TRBV5-4
j_gene: TRBJ2-6
abundance: .
CDR3nt: TGTGCCAGCAGCTCTATGGACACTGGGGCCAACGTCCTGACTTTC
CDR3aa: CASSSMDTGANVLTF

d_gene: .
v_gene: TRBV5-1
j_gene: TRBJ2-2
abundance: .
CDR3nt: TGCGCCAGCAGCCCCACCAGGAGTCAGGGTTATTTAGCCGGGGAGCTGTTTTTT
CDR3aa: CASSPTRSQGYLAGELFF

d_gene: TRBD1
v_gene: TRBV28
j_gene: TRBJ2-5
abundance: .
CDR3nt: TGTGCCACTCAGGGGGCAGCTGAAGGGGAGACCCAGTACTTC
CDR3aa: CATQGAAEGETQYF

d_gene: .
v_gene: TRBV13
j_gene: TRBJ1-4
abundance: .
CDR3nt: TGTGCCAGCACTCCTTCCGGGAGCACTAATGAAAAACTGTTTTTT
CDR3aa: CASTPSGSTNEKLFF

d_gene: TRBD2
v_gene: TRBV9
j_gene: TRBJ2-7
abundance: .
CDR3nt: TGTGCCAGCAGCGTAGGAGTAAACCACCCCCTAGCGGCTAATACCTACGAGCAGTACTTC
CDR3aa: CASSVGVNHPLAANTYEQYF

d_gene: .
v_gene: TRBV25-1
j_gene: TRBJ2-7
abundance: .
CDR3nt: TGTGCCAGCAGTCCCCTCGTCGGGCAGGGCAACTACGAGCAGTACTTC
CDR3aa: CASSPLVGQGNYEQYF

d_gene: .
v_gene: TRBV11-2
j_gene: TRBJ2-7
abundance: .
CDR3nt: TGTGCCAGCAGCTTAGTCGGCCTAGCGTATTCCTACGAGCAGTACTTC
CDR3aa: CASSLVGLAYSYEQYF

d_gene: TRBD1
v_gene: TRBV7-9
j_gene: TRBJ2-4
abundance: .
CDR3nt: TGTGCCAGCAGCTTACCCGGGACAGGGTTAGGTTTACCCAAAAACATTCAGTACTTC
CDR3aa: CASSLPGTGLGLPKNIQYF